Each of the 2 T cell receptor beta chains below was sequenced from the same sample in a study of cytomegalovirus exposure and HLA in healthy donors. The table came from immunoSEQ multiplex PCR; TCRdb's copy has only in-frame clones and leaves some out. Among around 130,000 clones listed, around 85% were seen once. Sequencing was done on a sample of PBMCs. The receptors were sampled from a woman in her twenties or thirties in good health and CMV-seronegative.

The chain links TRBV14 to TRBJ1-1; D not resolved. The ends were cut back, 0 bases at V and 1 base at J, with 3 bases in the middle. The CDR3 runs 13 residues. CDR1 is SGHDN, CDR2 FVKESK, per germline. CDR3 DNA sequence: TGTGCCAGCAGCCAAGACCAGAACACTGAAGCTTTCTTT. This gives the protein CASSQDQNTEAFF. Full variable domain (rest looked up from reference TRBV14 and TRBJ1-1): EAGVTQFPSHSVIEKGQTVTLRCDPISGHDNLYWYRRVMGKEIKFLLHFVKESKQDESGMPNNRFLAERTGGTYSTLKVQPAELEDSGVYFCASSQDQNTEAFFGQGTRLTVV.

This chain links TRBV30 with TRBJ2-1, with 9 bases that match TRBD1. CDR1 GTSNPN and CDR2 SVGIG come from the germline V gene (reference sequence). V shed 0 bases, J shed 9 bases, and the junction held 6 bases outside the gene matches. This CDR3 has 14 residues. Here the CDR3 reads CAWSVGQGRGEQFF. CDR3 bases: TGTGCCTGGAGTGTAGGACAGGGGAGGGGTGAGCAGTTCTTC.